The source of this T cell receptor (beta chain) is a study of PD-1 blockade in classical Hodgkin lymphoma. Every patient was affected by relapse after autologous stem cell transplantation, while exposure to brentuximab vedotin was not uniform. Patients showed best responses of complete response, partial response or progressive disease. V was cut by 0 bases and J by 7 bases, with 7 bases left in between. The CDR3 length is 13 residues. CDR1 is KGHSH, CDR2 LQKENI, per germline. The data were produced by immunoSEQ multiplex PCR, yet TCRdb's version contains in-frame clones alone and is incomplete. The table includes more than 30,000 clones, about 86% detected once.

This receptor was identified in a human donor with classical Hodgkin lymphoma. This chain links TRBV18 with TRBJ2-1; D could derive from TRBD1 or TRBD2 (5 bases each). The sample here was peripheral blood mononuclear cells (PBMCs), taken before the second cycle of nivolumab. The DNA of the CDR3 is TGTGCCAGCTCACCACCAGGGGAGAATGAGCAGTTCTTC. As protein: CASSPPGENEQFF.